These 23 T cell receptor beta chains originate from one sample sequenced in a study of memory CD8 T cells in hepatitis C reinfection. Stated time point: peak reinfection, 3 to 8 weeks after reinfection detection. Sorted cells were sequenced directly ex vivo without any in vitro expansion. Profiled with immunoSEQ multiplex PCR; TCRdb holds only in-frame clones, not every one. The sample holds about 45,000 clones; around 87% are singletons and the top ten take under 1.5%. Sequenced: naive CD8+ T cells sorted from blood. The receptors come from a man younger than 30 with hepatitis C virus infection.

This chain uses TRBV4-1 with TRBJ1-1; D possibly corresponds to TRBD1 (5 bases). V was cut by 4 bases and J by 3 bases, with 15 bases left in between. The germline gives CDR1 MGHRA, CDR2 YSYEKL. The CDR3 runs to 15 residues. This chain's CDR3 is CASSPWAREDTEAFF. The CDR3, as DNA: TGCGCCAGCAGCCCTTGGGCCAGGGAGGACACTGAAGCTTTCTTT.

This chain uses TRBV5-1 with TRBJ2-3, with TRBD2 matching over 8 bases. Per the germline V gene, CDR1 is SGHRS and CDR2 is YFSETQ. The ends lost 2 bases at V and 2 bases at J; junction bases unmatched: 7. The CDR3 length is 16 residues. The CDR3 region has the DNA TGCGCCAGCAGCTTCGGCGGGAGGCCTGTCACAGATACGCAGTATTTT. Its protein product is CASSFGGRPVTDTQYF.

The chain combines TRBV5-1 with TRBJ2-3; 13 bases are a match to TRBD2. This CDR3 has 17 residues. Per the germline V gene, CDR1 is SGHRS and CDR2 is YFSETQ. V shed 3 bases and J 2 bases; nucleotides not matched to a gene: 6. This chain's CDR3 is CASSSEGTSGTTDTQYF. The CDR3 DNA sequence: TGCGCCAGCAGCTCCGAAGGGACTAGCGGGACCACAGATACGCAGTATTTT.

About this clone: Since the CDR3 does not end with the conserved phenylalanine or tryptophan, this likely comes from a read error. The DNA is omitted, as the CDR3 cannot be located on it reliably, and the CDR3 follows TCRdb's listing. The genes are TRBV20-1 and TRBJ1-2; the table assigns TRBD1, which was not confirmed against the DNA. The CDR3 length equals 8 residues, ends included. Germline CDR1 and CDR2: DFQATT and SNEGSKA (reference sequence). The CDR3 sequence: CSALPQGV.

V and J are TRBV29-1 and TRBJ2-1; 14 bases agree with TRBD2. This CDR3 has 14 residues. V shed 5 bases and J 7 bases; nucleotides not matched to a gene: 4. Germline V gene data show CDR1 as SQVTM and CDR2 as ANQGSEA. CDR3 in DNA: TGCAGCGTTACCGGGACTAGCGGGAGAAATGAGCAGTTCTTC. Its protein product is CSVTGTSGRNEQFF.

CDR3 coding DNA: TGCGCCACCAAGGGACTAGTCCCTGAGACCCAGTACTTC. Encoded protein: CATKGLVPETQYF. This chain joins TRBV10-2 and TRBJ2-5; the match to TRBD2 covers 8 bases. V trimming: 10 bases; J trimming: 5 bases; junction bases outside the gene matches: 9. Germline CDR1 is WSHSY and CDR2 is SAAADI. The CDR3 consists of 13 residues.

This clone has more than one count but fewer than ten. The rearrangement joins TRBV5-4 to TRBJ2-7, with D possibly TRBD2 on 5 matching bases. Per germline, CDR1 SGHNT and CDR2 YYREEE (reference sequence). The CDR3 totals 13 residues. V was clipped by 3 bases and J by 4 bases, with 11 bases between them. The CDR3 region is CASSSAETYEQYV. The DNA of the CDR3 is TGTGCCAGCAGCTCAGCGGAGACTTACGAGCAGTACGTC.

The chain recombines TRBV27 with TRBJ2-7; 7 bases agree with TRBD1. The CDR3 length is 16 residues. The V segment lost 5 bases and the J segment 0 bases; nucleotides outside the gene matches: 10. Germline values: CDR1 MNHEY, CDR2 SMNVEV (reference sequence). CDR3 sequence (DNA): TGTGCCAGCAGTCCCATAGGGGGCGTCTACTCCTACGAGCAGTACTTC. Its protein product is CASSPIGGVYSYEQYF.

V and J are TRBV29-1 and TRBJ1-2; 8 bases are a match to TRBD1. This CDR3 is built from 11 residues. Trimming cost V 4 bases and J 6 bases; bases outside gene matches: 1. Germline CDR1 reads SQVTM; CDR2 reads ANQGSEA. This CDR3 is CSVAGGDGYTF. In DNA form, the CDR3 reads TGCAGCGTTGCAGGGGGCGATGGCTACACCTTC.

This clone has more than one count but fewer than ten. As DNA, the CDR3 is TGTGCCTGGAGTGCCCCGCAGGTGAACACTGAAGCTTTCTTT. Translation: CAWSAPQVNTEAFF. The gene calls are TRBV30 and TRBJ1-1; D not resolved. CDR3 length equals 14 residues. Per germline, CDR1 GTSNPN and CDR2 SVGIG (reference sequence). V lost 1 base and J 0 bases, leaving 9 bases between the germline ends. Using reference TRBV30 and TRBJ1-1 for the parts outside the CDR3, the full variable domain is SQTIHQWPATLVQPVGSPLSLECTVEGTSNPNLYWYRQAAGRGLQLLFYSVGIGQISSEVPQNLSASRPQDRQFILSSKKLLLSDSGFYLCAWSAPQVNTEAFFGQGTRLTVV.

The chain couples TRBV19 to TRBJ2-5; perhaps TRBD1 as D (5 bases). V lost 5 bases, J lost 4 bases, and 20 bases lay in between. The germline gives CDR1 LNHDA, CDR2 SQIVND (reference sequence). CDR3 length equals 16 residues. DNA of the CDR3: TGTGCCAGTAGTCTATGGGGCGGTCAGCCACGAGAGACCCAGTACTTC. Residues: CASSLWGGQPRETQYF. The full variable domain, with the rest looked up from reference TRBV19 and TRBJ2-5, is DGGITQSPKYLFRKEGQNVTLSCEQNLNHDAMYWYRQDPGQGLRLIYYSQIVNDFQKGDIAEGYSVSREKKESFPLTVTSAQKNPTAFYLCASSLWGGQPRETQYFGPGTRLLVL.

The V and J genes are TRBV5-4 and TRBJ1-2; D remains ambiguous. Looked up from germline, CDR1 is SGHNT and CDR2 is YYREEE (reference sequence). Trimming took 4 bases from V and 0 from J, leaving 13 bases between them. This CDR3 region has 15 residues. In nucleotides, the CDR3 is TGTGCCAGCAGCCCTAACATAGCCCCTAACTATGGCTACACCTTC. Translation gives CASSPNIAPNYGYTF.

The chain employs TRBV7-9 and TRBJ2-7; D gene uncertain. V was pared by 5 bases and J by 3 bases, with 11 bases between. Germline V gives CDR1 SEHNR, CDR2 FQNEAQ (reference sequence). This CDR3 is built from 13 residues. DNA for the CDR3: TGTGCCAGCAGCATCGACACGTTCTACGAGCAGTACGTC. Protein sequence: CASSIDTFYEQYV.

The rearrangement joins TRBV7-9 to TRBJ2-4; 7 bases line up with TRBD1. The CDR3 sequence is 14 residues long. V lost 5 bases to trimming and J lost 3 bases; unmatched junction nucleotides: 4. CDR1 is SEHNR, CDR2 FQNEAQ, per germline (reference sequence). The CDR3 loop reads CASSPWDSKNIQYF. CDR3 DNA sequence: TGTGCCAGCAGCCCATGGGACAGCAAAAACATTCAGTACTTC.

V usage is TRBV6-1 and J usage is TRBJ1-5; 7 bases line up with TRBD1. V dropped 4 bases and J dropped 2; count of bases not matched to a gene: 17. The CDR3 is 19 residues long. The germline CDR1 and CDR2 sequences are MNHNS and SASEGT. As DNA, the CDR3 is TGTGCCAGCAGTGGCCAGACAGGGATCGTTTCGGGTGGCAATCAGCCCCAGCATTTT. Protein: CASSGQTGIVSGGNQPQHF.

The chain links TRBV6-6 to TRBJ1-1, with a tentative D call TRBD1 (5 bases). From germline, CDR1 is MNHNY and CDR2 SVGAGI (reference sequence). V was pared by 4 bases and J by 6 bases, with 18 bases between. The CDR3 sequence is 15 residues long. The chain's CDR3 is CASSSMRGQGPEAFF. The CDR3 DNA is TGTGCCAGCAGTTCGATGCGGGGCCAGGGTCCTGAAGCTTTCTTT.

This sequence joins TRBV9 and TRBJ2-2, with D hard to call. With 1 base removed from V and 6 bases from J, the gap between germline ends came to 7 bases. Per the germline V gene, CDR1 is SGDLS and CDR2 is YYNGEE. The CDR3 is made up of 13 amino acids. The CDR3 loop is CASSVFAAGELFF. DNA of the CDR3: TGTGCCAGCAGCGTATTTGCGGCCGGGGAGCTGTTTTTT.

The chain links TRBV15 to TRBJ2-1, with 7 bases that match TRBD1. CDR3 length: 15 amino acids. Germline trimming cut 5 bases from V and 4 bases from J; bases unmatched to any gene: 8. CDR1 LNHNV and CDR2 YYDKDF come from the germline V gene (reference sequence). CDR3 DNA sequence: TGTGCCACCAGCGGAACCGGGACAGCATACAATGAGCAGTTCTTC. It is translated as CATSGTGTAYNEQFF.

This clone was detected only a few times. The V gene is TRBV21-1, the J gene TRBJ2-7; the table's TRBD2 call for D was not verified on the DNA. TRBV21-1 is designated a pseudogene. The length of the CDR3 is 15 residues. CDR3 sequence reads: CASGVTRGFSYEQYF. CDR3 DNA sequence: TGTGCCAGCGGAGTAACCCGGGGATTCTCCTACGAGCAGTACTTC.

CDR3 DNA sequence: TGCGCCAGCAGCTTGGGGCTAGGGGCCACAGATACGCAGTATTTT. Translating it yields CASSLGLGATDTQYF. The chain uses TRBV5-1 and TRBJ2-3; possibly TRBD1 for D (5 bases). Germline values: CDR1 SGHRS, CDR2 YFSETQ. The CDR3 contains 15 residues. V was trimmed by 0 bases and J by 2 bases, leaving 10 bases between them.

The CDR3 DNA follows: TGCGCCAGCAGCTTGACATGGGGGGATTACAATGAGCAGTTCTTC. Its translation is CASSLTWGDYNEQFF. This chain uses TRBV5-1 with TRBJ2-1; D may be TRBD2 (6 bases). Germline V gene data show CDR1 as SGHRS and CDR2 as YFSETQ. The CDR3 is 15 amino acids. V gave up 1 base and J gave up 4 bases, with 12 bases separating them. The full variable domain, with the rest looked up from reference TRBV5-1 and TRBJ2-1, is KAGVTQTPRYLIKTRGQQVTLSCSPISGHRSVSWYQQTPGQGLQFLFEYFSETQRNKGNFPGRFSGRQFSNSRSEMNVSTLELGDSALYLCASSLTWGDYNEQFFGPGTRLTVL.

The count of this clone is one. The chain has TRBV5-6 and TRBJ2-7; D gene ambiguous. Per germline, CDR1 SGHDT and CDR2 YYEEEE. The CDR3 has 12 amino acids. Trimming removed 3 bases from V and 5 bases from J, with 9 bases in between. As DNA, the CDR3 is TGTGCCAGCAGCTATTACCCTAACGAGCAGTACTTC. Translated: CASSYYPNEQYF. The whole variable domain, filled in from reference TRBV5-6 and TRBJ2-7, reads DAGVTQSPTHLIKTRGQQVTLRCSPKSGHDTVSWYQQALGQGPQFIFQYYEEEERQRGNFPDRFSGHQFPNYSSELNVNALLLGDSALYLCASSYYPNEQYFGPGTRLTVT.

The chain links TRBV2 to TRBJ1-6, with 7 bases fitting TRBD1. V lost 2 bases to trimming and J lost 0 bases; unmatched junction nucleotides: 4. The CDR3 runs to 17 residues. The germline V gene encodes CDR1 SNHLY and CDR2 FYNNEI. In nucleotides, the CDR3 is TGTGCCAGCAGTGAAACAGGGGCAAGCTCCTATAATTCACCCCTCCACTTT. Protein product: CASSETGASSYNSPLHF.